These T cell receptor beta chains were read from a single sample in a study of tumor and adjacent non-tumor tissue in lung cancer. TCRdb independently ran MiXCR on the multiplex PCR reads; one entry per CDR3 protein. Altogether fewer than 120,000 distinct CDR3 sequences are present, about 80% being singletons, with the ten largest covering roughly 20%. What was sequenced was lung tumor tissue. These receptors originate from a man between 65 and 85 years old with non-small cell lung cancer. CDR3s include the opening cysteine and the closing phenylalanine or tryptophan. D genes are given only for firm matches. Expanded clones get a size class; other rows say once, few or many, or leave the size out.

medium-sized	TRBV10-2	NA	TRBJ1-2	TGCGCCAGCAGTGAGTCGAGGGATCAGAGCTATGGCTACACCTTC	CASSESRDQSYGYTF
NA	TRBV12-3/TRBV12-4	NA	TRBJ1-1	TGTGCCAGCAGTTTTGAACTGAAAACTGAAGCTTTCTTT	CASSFELKTEAFF
NA	TRBV7-9	NA	TRBJ1-1	TGTGTCAGCAGCTTAGCGACCATGTTGGGTTTGAACACTGAAGCTTTCTTT	CVSSLATMLGLNTEAFF
NA	TRBV5-4	NA	TRBJ2-3	TGTCCCGGCAGCGTGCAGGGCCGCAATCAGCCCCAGTATTTT	CPGSVQGRNQPQYF
NA	TRBV14	TRBD1	TRBJ2-3	TGTGCCAGAAGTCGATATCCCTGGACAGGGTATACAGATACGCAGTATTTT	CARSRYPWTGYTDTQYF
NA	TRBV12-3/TRBV12-4	NA	TRBJ2-5	TGTGTCAGCAGTTCTAGGGACAAACAAGAGACCCAATACTTC	CVSSSRDKQETQYF
NA	TRBV6-5	NA	TRBJ2-7	TGTGCCATCAGTTACCTGCTGACCTACGAGCAGTACTTC	CAISYLLTYEQYF
NA	TRBV10-3	NA	TRBJ2-7	TGTGCCATCAAGGAGACGCTGGAAAGTGGTGAGCAGTACTTC	CAIKETLESGEQYF
once	TRBV10-2	NA	TRBJ2-5	TGCGCAACCCAGGGAGGTGCAACGAGGGGTGGGGAGAGTCAGTACTTC	CATQGGATRGGESQYF
NA	TRBV25-1	NA	TRBJ1-6	TGTGTCAACGGCGGTGAGGCAGGAGATAATTCACCCCTCCACTTT	CVNGGEAGDNSPLHF
NA	TRBV12-3/TRBV12-4	TRBD1	TRBJ1-2	TGTGTCGGCAGTATCGGGACAGGCTATAGCTACACCTTC	CVGSIGTGYSYTF
NA	TRBV29-1	NA	TRBJ1-2	TGCAATGCTCTCCCCTACCTGGGACTAGATAACCATGGCTACACTTTC	CNALPYLGLDNHGYTF
few	TRBV10-3	NA	TRBJ1-2	TGTGCCATCAGTGAGTCGCCCGACTATGACTACACCTTC	CAISESPDYDYTF
NA	TRBV12-3/TRBV12-4	NA	TRBJ2-7	TGTGCCAGCATGCTGGGTATCGGAGACTTCGGGGGCGAGCAGTACTTC	CASMLGIGDFGGEQYF
NA	TRBV5-1	NA	TRBJ1-5	TGCGCCATCAAACCGGGTCATAGCAATCAGCCACAGCAATTT	CAIKPGHSNQPQQF
once	TRBV6-5	NA	TRBJ2-7	TGTACCAGCAGTTACCGGCTGACCTACGAGCAATACTTC	CTSSYRLTYEQYF
NA	TRBV12-3/TRBV12-4	TRBD1	TRBJ1-4	TGTGCCACCAGTTGCGGGACAGGGGGTATGGTATATGAAAAACTGTTTTTT	CATSCGTGGMVYEKLFF
NA	TRBV11-3	TRBD1	TRBJ1-1	TGTGCCAGCAGTTTAAAGACAGGGTCGATGAACACTGTAGCTTTCTTT	CASSLKTGSMNTVAFF
NA	TRBV29-1	NA	TRBJ2-5	TGCAGTGTTGAGGCAGAGGGAAAGACCCAGTACTTC	CSVEAEGKTQYF
NA	TRBV20-1	TRBD1	TRBJ2-7	TGCAGTCTTACCAGGGACAGGGGGTTGTACGAGCAGTACTTC	CSLTRDRGLYEQYF
NA	TRBV6-5	TRBD2	TRBJ2-2	TGTGCCAGCAGTTACTCCGGACTAGTGGGAGGATACACTGGGGAGCTGTATTTT	CASSYSGLVGGYTGELYF
many	TRBV28	NA	TRBJ1-2	TGTGCCAGCAGTTTACACGGGGCCTACACCTTC	CASSLHGAYTF
NA	TRBV24-1	NA	TRBJ2-3	TGTGCCAGCAGTGACCAGTCACAGGGAGCATATACGCAGTATTTT	CASSDQSQGAYTQYF
NA	TRBV10-3	NA	TRBJ2-7	TGTGCCATCAGGGTGACATGGTTCTACGAGCAATACTTC	CAIRVTWFYEQYF
NA	TRBV6-2/TRBV6-3	NA	TRBJ2-2	TGTGCCAGCAGTACAAACCCCCGGGACCACACCGAGGAGCTGTTTTTT	CASSTNPRDHTEELFF
NA	TRBV6-5	NA	TRBJ1-3	TGCGCCAGCAAGCGCTCGGGAGGCTCTGGAAACATCATATATTTT	CASKRSGGSGNIIYF
NA	TRBV11-2	NA	TRBJ2-1	TGCGCCAGTAGCTTACATGTGCGGGACTGGGGTTCCTACAATGAGCAGTTCTTC	CASSLHVRDWGSYNEQFF
NA	TRBV20-1	TRBD1	TRBJ2-2	TGCAGTGCTAGAGATCGTGACAGGGCGAACACCGGGGAGCTGTTTTTT	CSARDRDRANTGELFF
NA	TRBV5-4	NA	TRBJ2-5	TGTGCCAGCAGCCTTCCCAAACGGATAACGAGAGAGACCCAGTACTTC	CASSLPKRITRETQYF
NA	TRBV29-1	TRBD1	TRBJ2-1	TGCAGCATTACCCACTGGACAGGGCGCTACAATAAGCAGTTCTTC	CSITHWTGRYNKQFF
NA	TRBV12-3/TRBV12-4	TRBD1	TRBJ2-1	TGTCCCAACAGCCGGGACAGACAAGAGACCCAGTTCTTC	CPNSRDRQETQFF
NA	TRBV19	TRBD1	TRBJ1-5	TGTGCCAGTAATATCCCGACAGGGGGGGACAATCAGCCCCAGCATTTT	CASNIPTGGDNQPQHF